The clone carrying this TCR beta chain was detected once. Study members were between roughly 18 and 100 years old and lived in 20 to 30 US regions. The data derive from a study of blood T cell repertoires in COVID-19. About the research overall: The samples span acute and convalescent COVID-19 from the United States, Italy and Spain. Sample material is recorded as cDNA or gDNA derived from T cells, B-cell-depleted T cells, or PBMCs.

The data were produced by immunoSEQ multiplex PCR, yet TCRdb's version contains in-frame clones alone and is incomplete. The data hold 200,000 to 300,000 clones, with around 88% observed a single time. The clonotype originates from a woman in her forties with acute COVID-19. Sequenced material: PBMCs or T cells enriched from blood (not recorded which).

CDR3 nucleotides: TGTGCCAGCAGCTCCCAGGGAGGCACTGAAGCTTTCTTT. Translating it yields CASSSQGGTEAFF. The genes are TRBV21-1 and TRBJ1-1. TRBV21-1 is flagged as a pseudogene. The CDR3 is 13 amino acids.